A single sample is the source of the 7 T cell receptor beta chains below, sequenced in a study of molecular identifiers for immune sequencing clone quantification listed by TCRdb under 2018. Library method: PCR. Sequencing relied on an Illumina HiSeq 4000. TCRdb reworked the public reads: Q25 trimming with fastp, MiXCR clone assembly, productive beta chains retained. CDR3 protein sequences are deduplicated, and each keeps its most common genes and DNA. The sample has 250,000 to 400,000 distinct CDR3 sequences on record, 20% to 25% of them singletons. The ten largest make up about 0.81% of the sample. Material for sequencing was naive CD8+ T cells from blood, with Jurkat cell RNA spiked in. Reading the label with the study, this specimen's cell subset or site is: FACS-sorted CD8+CD4-CCR7+CD45RA+ naive T cells. The receptor set was obtained from a human donor in good health. Some libraries in this study had Jurkat cell RNA spiked in.

This clonotype was recorded many times. The chain is built from TRBV12-3 or TRBV12-4 and TRBJ2-5, with D unresolved. V shed 3 bases and J shed 5 bases, with 7 bases lying between them. This CDR3 is 12 amino acids long. The CDR3 is CASSFAGETQYF. The CDR3 DNA is TGTGCCAGCAGTTTCGCCGGCGAGACCCAGTACTTC.

This clonotype was observed at least ten times. At one boundary the junction diverges from the germline segment, which might be a read error. This chain connects TRBV7-9 to TRBJ2-6; D uncertain. Per the germline V gene, CDR1 is SEHNR and CDR2 is FQNEAQ (reference sequence). This CDR3 is 16 amino acids long. CDR3 protein: CASSVAKKSGANVLTF. The CDR3 nucleotides are TGTGCCAGCAGCGTAGCCAAAAAATCTGGGGCCAACGTCCTGACTTTC.

This clonotype was recorded at least ten times. J is TRBJ1-1 and V is TRBV7-9, with unresolved D. The V and J ends lost 3 bases and 0 bases respectively, with 8 bases between them. The CDR3 length is 14 residues. Germline V gene data show CDR1 as SEHNR and CDR2 as FQNEAQ (reference sequence). The CDR3 DNA follows: TGTGCCAGCAGCTTGCCATATTTGAACACTGAAGCTTTCTTT. Its protein product is CASSLPYLNTEAFF.

This clonotype was seen ten or more times. J is TRBJ2-1 and V is TRBV4-1; D might be TRBD1 (5 bases). Trimming stripped 1 base from V and 10 bases from J, with 11 bases between. This CDR3 comprises 13 residues. The germline CDR1 and CDR2 sequences are MGHRA and YSYEKL. The CDR3 region has the DNA TGCGCCAGCAGCCAAGCGAGCAGGGCCGAGCAGTTCTTC. It codes for CASSQASRAEQFF.

About this clonotype itself: This may stem from a read error, because a much larger clone lies one nucleotide away. The rearrangement uses TRBV7-9 and TRBJ2-7; no clear D. Germline V gene lookup returns CDR1 SEHNR and CDR2 FQNEAQ (reference sequence). The CDR3 is 12 amino acids. In DNA, the CDR3 is TGTGCCAGCGGCTTGCGACACCACGAGCAGTACTTC. The encoded protein is CASGLRHHEQYF.

Concerning this clonotype itself: This may come from a read error, since a much larger clone is one base off. The chain recombines TRBV30 with TRBJ2-4; D gene ambiguous. The ends were cut back, 3 bases at V and 3 bases at J, with 18 bases in the middle. CDR1 and CDR2 from the germline V gene are GTSNPN and SVGIG (reference sequence). CDR3 length equals 16 residues. In DNA, the CDR3 is TGTGCCTGGAGGGGCAGTCCGTGGGGTAGCAAAAACATTCAGTACTTC. It translates to CAWRGSPWGSKNIQYF.

Notes on this clonotype: A much larger clone lies one base from this, so it may be a read error. V is TRBV30 and J is TRBJ2-6; TRBD1 agrees at 9 bases. Germline lookup yields CDR1 GTSNPN and CDR2 SVGIG (reference sequence). There are 17 residues in the CDR3. CDR3 DNA sequence: TGTGCCTGGGGCCGCGGGACAGGGCCCTCTTGGGCCAACGTCCTGACTTTC. The encoded protein is CAWGRGTGPSWANVLTF.